The T cell receptor (beta chain) under discussion was sequenced for a study of blood T cell repertoires in COVID-19 (dated by TCRdb to 2020 to 2021). Background on the whole study: Samples from collaborators originated in the United States, Italy and Spain and spanned both the acute and convalescent phases of COVID-19. The material from the prospective study consisted of cDNA or gDNA derived from T cells, B-cell-depleted T cells, or PBMCs. The dataset comprised deeply sampled blood TCRbeta repertoires from subjects exposed to, actively infected with, or recovered from COVID-19. The repertoires were made available in a free public database intended to serve as a resource for research on the immune response to SARS-CoV-2. Samples came from the ongoing ImmuneRACE study (first 160 participants) plus 1,254 subjects from 6 global collaborators. Sample metadata almost always included a de-identified subject ID, COVID-19 status, age in years and sex. Where available, HLA class I and class II types were taken from metadata supplied by the sample provider and were not determined by assay-based typing.

Broader findings and caveats from the paper: The amount of clinical and demographic metadata varied by source and participant and was provided uncurated.

The immunoSEQ Assay, a bias-controlled multiplex PCR, was used to amplify TCRbeta CDR3 regions from genomic DNA. Per the authors' processing: Within the assay, amplification of reference gene primers was used to estimate how many nucleated cells each sample contained. Sequence reads were collapsed and filtered to measure the absolute abundance of every unique TCRbeta CDR3 rearrangement. For each sample, productive Simpson clonality was calculated as the square root of Simpson's diversity index over productive rearrangements. Not all clones reach the TCRdb copy of this immuneACCESS table, which keeps in-frame sequences only. Checked studies attribute under half of the gap to unresolved V genes and leave the rest unexplained. V and J calls and clone size are given by that table; D and trimming were obtained from the DNA. The sample data list around 120,000 clones, and around 90% of these were observed just once. About 3.8% of the sample comes from the top ten.

As for this clone: It has no known antigen specificity. No much larger clone is present one base from it, and per-base qualities are unavailable.

The germline V gene encodes CDR1 SGHTA and CDR2 FQGNSA. The CDR3 covers 14 residues, taking in both the cysteine and the phenylalanine. Only the CDR3 DNA is retained, 42 bases long and in frame from the first base. The V and J ends are trimmed by 5 bases and 7 bases, leaving 12 bases between them. In Seattle, one collaborating source enrolled patients while the infection was active and tracked those patients longitudinally over the course of disease. Whole blood was collected in K2EDTA tubes by collaborating institutions according to the institutions' own protocols. For TCRbeta analysis, collaborator samples were shipped as frozen whole blood, as isolated PBMCs, or as DNA extracted from either sample type.

The chain joins TRBV7-2 to TRBJ1-6; the D gene is possibly TRBD1, with 5 bases matching. The receptor was isolated from a woman aged 55-75 years with COVID-19, enrolled during active disease. Sequenced: peripheral blood. The CDR3 region reads CASSPARGNSPLHF. The nucleotide sequence is given as TGTGCCAGCAGCCCCGCCCGGGGGAATTCACCCCTCCACTTT.